This T cell receptor (beta chain) was sequenced in a study of CD8 T cells in ankylosing spondylitis. General observations from the study: Clones linked to disease were reported to show significant enrichment in matched ankylosing spondylitis synovial fluid. The study identified a TCR beta motif of roughly eight highly homologous variants that appeared characteristic of ankylosing spondylitis blood.

Each TCR beta library was made by quantitative 5'-RACE that incorporated molecular barcodes. TCRdb reanalysed the 5' RACE reads using MiXCR and keeps one entry per CDR3 protein. The table lists 200,000 to 250,000 distinct CDR3 sequences, approximately 7.3% of them singletons. Worth noting for this clonotype: Its antigen is unknown.

The CDR3 has 13 amino acids. The ends were cut back, 0 bases at V and 7 bases at J, with 12 bases in the middle. CDR1 is DFQATT, CDR2 SNEGSKA, per germline (reference sequence). The TCR comes from a male donor with ankylosing spondylitis. This chain connects TRBV20-1 to TRBJ2-5; D may correspond to TRBD1 or TRBD2 (6 bases each). The sequenced sample consisted of blood, either unsorted or a sorted T cell fraction (not recorded which). CDR3 loop: CSARERRGVTQYF. The CDR3 DNA reads as TGCAGTGCTAGAGAGAGGAGGGGGGTGACCCAGTACTTC.